The next 9 T cell receptor beta chains were all read from a single sample in a study of blood T cell repertoires in COVID-19. Clones were sequenced by immunoSEQ multiplex PCR, and TCRdb holds only the in-frame ones, with some missing. The data show a few hundred thousand clones, approximately 91% seen once. Sequencing input: peripheral blood. The receptors originated from a woman between 55 and 75 years old with acute or convalescent COVID-19.

Only one count was recorded for this clone. This chain joins TRBV12-3 or TRBV12-4 and TRBJ1-1; possibly TRBD1 for D (5 bases). The length of the CDR3 is 13 residues. Trimming stripped 8 bases from V and 7 bases from J, with 17 bases between. This chain's CDR3 is CASSKTRGVEAFF. CDR3 nucleotide sequence: TGTGCCAGCTCTAAAACCCGGGGGGTTGAAGCTTTCTTT.

The chain combines TRBV9 with TRBJ2-1; no clear D. CDR1 and CDR2 from the germline V gene are SGDLS and YYNGEE. Trimming took off 1 base at V and 4 bases at J, with 6 bases between the two ends. The CDR3 spans 13 residues. In DNA form, the CDR3 reads TGTGCCAGCAGCGTAAGCGCGTACAATGAGCAGTTCTTC. Protein product: CASSVSAYNEQFF.

The chain couples TRBV29-1 to TRBJ2-1; 10 bases are a match to TRBD2. The V gene end was trimmed by 6 bases and the J gene end by 3 bases; junction bases not matched to a gene: 5. This CDR3 region has 14 residues. Germline CDR1 is SQVTM and CDR2 is ANQGSEA. The CDR3 sequence is CSVVAGGVYNEQFF. The CDR3 coding sequence is TGCAGCGTGGTAGCGGGGGGCGTCTACAATGAGCAGTTCTTC.

This chain uses TRBV9 with TRBJ2-2; the D gene is possibly TRBD1 (5 bases). From germline, CDR1 is SGDLS and CDR2 YYNGEE. The CDR3 covers 15 residues. Trimming left V 0 bases short and J 2 bases short, with 8 bases between. The CDR3: CASSVGGTNTGELFF. The CDR3 region has the DNA TGTGCCAGCAGCGTAGGGGGCACCAACACCGGGGAGCTGTTTTTT.

Concerning this clone: Other nucleotide sequences in the sample specify the same CDR3. The rearrangement joins TRBV28 to TRBJ1-1; D gene uncertain. Trimming took off 7 bases at V and 5 bases at J, with 8 bases between the two ends. The CDR3 spans 11 residues. CDR1 and CDR2 from the germline V gene are MDHEN and SYDVKM. The CDR3 spells CASTGRTEAFF. CDR3 sequence (DNA): TGTGCCAGCACCGGTCGAACTGAAGCTTTCTTT.

CDR3 loop: CATSRDRVGWRGGVSYNEQFF. CDR3 DNA: TGTGCCACCAGCAGAGATCGGGTTGGATGGCGGGGGGGTGTATCCTACAATGAGCAGTTCTTC. The V and J genes are TRBV15 and TRBJ2-1; 9 bases are a match to TRBD2. Trimming took 0 bases from V and 1 from J; bases not matched to a gene: 16. CDR3 length equals 21 residues. Germline CDR1 LNHNV, CDR2 YYDKDF (reference sequence).

The chain has TRBV7-5 and TRBJ1-1; the D call of TRBD1 is as the table states it, not checked on the DNA. TRBV7-5 is recorded as a pseudogene. The CDR3 loop spans 13 amino acids. The CDR3 protein is CARRGQGIYEAFF. The DNA for the CDR3 is TGTGCCAGAAGGGGACAGGGAATATATGAAGCTTTCTTT.

This sequence joins TRBV3-1 (or the pseudogene TRBV3-2) and TRBJ2-7, with unresolved D. V was shortened by 9 bases and J by 3 bases, with 9 bases between the two germline ends. Per germline, CDR1 LGHDT and CDR2 YNNKEL (reference sequence). CDR3 size: 11 residues. The CDR3 reads CASGASYEQYF. The DNA for the CDR3 is TGTGCCAGTGGAGCCAGCTACGAGCAGTACTTC.

The V and J genes are TRBV10-3 and TRBJ1-4; D is undetermined. Germline CDR1 ENHRY, CDR2 SYGVKD. V was shortened by 0 bases and J by 8 bases, with 4 bases between the two germline ends. The CDR3 length is 12 residues. The CDR3 reads CAISESQEKLFF. CDR3 nucleotides: TGTGCCATCAGTGAGTCTCAGGAAAAACTGTTTTTT.